The 32 T cell receptor beta chains presented below share a single source sample, sequenced in a study of response to subunit inactivated influenza vaccine. TCRdb reprocessed the RT-PCR reads via MiXCR and lists one record per CDR3 protein. The repertoire has hundreds of thousands of distinct CDR3 sequences, roughly 22% of them found once; the top ten carry 10%. The specimen comprised PBMCs from blood, sampled 21 months after vaccination. The receptors shown here come from a man between 50 and 69 years old who received an inactivated influenza vaccine.

This clonotype was observed at least ten times. The V call is TRBV29-1, the J call TRBJ1-1; D unresolved. Germline V gene data show CDR1 as SQVTM and CDR2 as ANQGSEA. This CDR3 region has 10 residues. The V and J ends lost 4 bases and 4 bases respectively, with 4 bases between them. CDR3 nucleotides: TGCAGCGTTGGAACCACTGAAGCTTTCTTT. Amino acid sequence: CSVGTTEAFF.

This chain uses TRBV11-2 with TRBJ2-7; perhaps TRBD2 as D (7 bases). Germline CDR1 and CDR2: SGHAT and FQNNGV. The length of the CDR3 is 14 residues. Trimming shortened V by 2 bases and J by 3 bases, and 11 bases separated the two germline ends. CDR3 amino acids: CASSLRGGYYEQYF. CDR3 DNA: TGTGCCAGCAGCTTAAGGGGGGGTTACTACGAGCAGTACTTC.

This clonotype has just a few counts. V gene TRBV19 combines with J gene TRBJ1-5, with TRBD1 matching 10 bases. The germline V gene encodes CDR1 LNHDA and CDR2 SQIVND (reference sequence). The V segment lost 6 bases and the J segment 3 bases; nucleotides outside the gene matches: 11. The CDR3 totals 17 residues. The CDR3 is CASSMRTGGIDNQPQHF. The CDR3 DNA is TGTGCCAGTAGCATGCGGACAGGGGGGATCGACAATCAGCCCCAGCATTTT.

As for this clonotype: Relative to the germline gene, one junction end is altered; a read error may explain this. The chain uses TRBV6-1 and TRBJ1-2; a possible D gene is TRBD1 (6 bases). CDR1 is MNHNS, CDR2 SASEGT, per germline. The CDR3 extends over 12 amino acids. The CDR3 bases are TGTGCCAGCACGAATCGGGGGCATGGCTGCACCTTC. Translating it yields CASTNRGHGCTF.

This clonotype turned up a few times. The gene calls are TRBV12-3 or TRBV12-4 and TRBJ1-1; no firm D call. Deletions cut 3 bases from V and 7 bases from J, with 12 bases between. The CDR3 totals 13 residues. The CDR3 DNA reads TGTGCCAGCAGTTTGGCCCGGAAGAATGAAGCTTTCTTT. Translation gives CASSLARKNEAFF.

This clonotype was observed a handful of times. The chain recombines TRBV5-6 with TRBJ2-7, with 8 bases aligning to TRBD2. The germline gives CDR1 SGHDT, CDR2 YYEEEE. Trimming removed 7 bases from V and 0 bases from J; junction bases left unmatched: 6. The CDR3 runs 14 residues. The CDR3 loop is CASALAGLSYEQYF. The DNA of the CDR3 is TGTGCCAGCGCTCTAGCGGGCCTCTCCTACGAGCAGTACTTC.

This clonotype was recorded at least ten times. This chain connects TRBV6-1 to TRBJ1-1; 10 bases are a match to TRBD1. CDR3 length equals 15 residues. Looked up from germline, CDR1 is MNHNS and CDR2 is SASEGT. With 6 bases clipped from V and 3 bases from J, the junction kept 7 bases outside the gene matches. CDR3 loop: CASRRQGARDTEAFF. The DNA of the CDR3 is TGTGCCAGCAGGCGACAGGGGGCGAGGGACACTGAAGCTTTCTTT.

This clonotype was picked up a small number of times. J is TRBJ1-2 and V is TRBV4-1; 7 bases match TRBD1. Trimming removed 0 bases from V and 8 bases from J; junction bases left unmatched: 15. This CDR3 region has 17 residues. Germline values: CDR1 MGHRA, CDR2 YSYEKL. DNA for the CDR3: TGCGCCAGCAGCCAAGAAGGTGGGACAGACCCCTTTTGGGGCTACACCTTC. This sequence encodes CASSQEGGTDPFWGYTF.

The V and J genes are TRBV7-2 and TRBJ1-2, with TRBD1 matching over 9 bases. The length of the CDR3 is 15 residues. CDR1 and CDR2 from the germline V gene are SGHTA and FQGNSA. J gave up 8 bases and V 4 bases, and 11 bases lay outside the gene matches. The DNA of the CDR3 is TGTGCCAGCAGCTACATTGTACAGGGGGCGGAGGGCTACACCTTC. Its protein is CASSYIVQGAEGYTF.

V usage is TRBV12-3 or TRBV12-4 and J usage is TRBJ1-1, with 7 nucleotides matching TRBD1. V gave up 6 bases and J gave up 0 bases; unmatched junction bases: 1. CDR3 length: 13 amino acids. DNA of the CDR3: TGTGCCAGCAGAACAGGGGTGAACACTGAAGCTTTCTTT. As protein: CASRTGVNTEAFF.

The rearrangement uses TRBV7-2 and TRBJ2-1, with D possibly being TRBD1 or TRBD2 (5 bases each). Germline assignment: CDR1 SGHTA and CDR2 FQGNSA. V was pared by 0 bases and J by 4 bases, with 13 bases between. CDR3 length: 16 residues. The CDR3 nucleotides read TGTGCCAGCAGCTTAGCTGGGGGAGTGAGATACAATGAGCAGTTCTTC. It specifies CASSLAGGVRYNEQFF.

This clonotype has a handful of counts. This rearrangement joins TRBV7-2 to TRBJ2-1; the D gene is possibly TRBD2 (5 bases). The CDR3 contains 17 residues. Germline V gene data show CDR1 as SGHTA and CDR2 as FQGNSA. V was shortened by 2 bases and J by 0 bases, with 14 bases between the two germline ends. The CDR3 loop is CASSLNGVMSSYNEQFF. CDR3 bases: TGTGCCAGCAGCTTAAACGGGGTTATGAGCTCCTACAATGAGCAGTTCTTC.

This clonotype was seen more than once but under ten times. This chain uses TRBV19 with TRBJ1-5; D may be TRBD1 (6 bases). Per the germline V gene, CDR1 is LNHDA and CDR2 is SQIVND (reference sequence). The CDR3 sequence is 12 residues long. V was shortened by 6 bases and J by 5 bases, with 8 bases between the two germline ends. The CDR3 DNA reads TGTGCCAGTAGGCGACAGGATCAGCCCCAGCATTTT. This encodes CASRRQDQPQHF.

Concerning this clonotype: A read error may produce the germline difference seen at one junction end. The CDR3 DNA reads as TGTGCCAGCAGTTACAATCTCAGGGAGTACTACAATGAGCAGTTATTC. Protein product: CASSYNLREYYNEQLF. The genes are TRBV6-2 or TRBV6-3 and TRBJ2-1; D is perhaps TRBD1 or TRBD2 (5 bases each). The CDR3 contains 16 residues. Germline CDR1 and CDR2: MNHEY and SVGEGT.

At least ten counts were recorded for this clonotype. CDR3 nucleotides: TGCGCCAGCAACCGTCCCGGGACAGGGGCGACTGAAGCTTTCTTT. It translates to CASNRPGTGATEAFF. This chain connects TRBV5-1 to TRBJ1-1; 10 bases are shared with TRBD1. V shed 6 bases, J shed 5 bases, and the junction held 10 bases outside the gene matches. Germline CDR1 SGHRS, CDR2 YFSETQ. The CDR3 totals 15 residues.

At least ten counts were recorded for this clonotype. V usage is TRBV7-9 and J usage is TRBJ1-2; D is perhaps TRBD1 (5 bases). Germline V CDR1 and CDR2: SEHNR, FQNEAQ (reference sequence). This CDR3 is built from 13 residues. The V and J ends lost 0 bases and 8 bases respectively, with 10 bases between them. CDR3: CASSLALGDGYTF. CDR3 in DNA: TGTGCCAGCAGCTTAGCGCTTGGGGACGGCTACACCTTC.

The chain has TRBV6-5 and TRBJ2-7; TRBD2 agrees at 9 bases. Germline V gene lookup returns CDR1 MNHEY and CDR2 SVGAGI. Trimming took 2 bases from V and 4 from J; bases not matched to a gene: 6. This CDR3 is built from 15 residues. In DNA, the CDR3 is TGTGCCAGCAGTTACAGTAGCGGGAGCTGGTACGAGCAGTACTTC. Translated: CASSYSSGSWYEQYF.

The chain carries TRBV5-4 and TRBJ2-1; TRBD2 agrees at 7 bases. Germline values: CDR1 SGHNT, CDR2 YYREEE (reference sequence). This CDR3 is built from 14 residues. J gave up 10 bases and V 4 bases, and 11 bases lay outside the gene matches. The CDR3 spells CASSRTSGEAEQFF. DNA of the CDR3: TGTGCCAGCAGCAGGACTAGTGGGGAGGCGGAGCAGTTCTTC.

The V gene is TRBV6-5, the J gene TRBJ2-5; 10 nucleotides match TRBD2. The germline gives CDR1 MNHEY, CDR2 SVGAGI. The CDR3 contains 16 residues. Trimming at V came to 4 bases and at J to 5 bases, leaving 10 bases not matched to a gene. CDR3 in DNA: TGTGCCAGCAGTTCCACGGCAAATAGCGGGAGGGAGACCCAGTACTTC. It specifies CASSSTANSGRETQYF.

The rearrangement joins TRBV11-2 to TRBJ2-7; 12 positions agree with TRBD2. This CDR3 is 18 amino acids long. Germline CDR1 and CDR2: SGHAT and FQNNGV. Germline trimming cut 3 bases from V and 0 bases from J; bases unmatched to any gene: 9. The CDR3: CASSLILGLAGSSYEQYF. CDR3 nucleotide sequence: TGTGCCAGCAGCTTGATCCTTGGACTAGCGGGGTCCTCCTACGAGCAGTACTTC.

In its sample, this clonotype was seen a few times. V and J are TRBV12-3 or TRBV12-4 and TRBJ1-1; 9 nucleotides match TRBD1. V trimming: 3 bases; J trimming: 7 bases; junction bases outside the gene matches: 3. There are 13 residues in the CDR3. The DNA of the CDR3 is TGTGCCAGCAGTTTTTCGACAGGGGGTGAAGCTTTCTTT. Protein sequence: CASSFSTGGEAFF.

The chain joins TRBV12-3 or TRBV12-4 to TRBJ1-2, with D possibly matching TRBD1 (6 bases). The CDR3 extends over 21 amino acids. V dropped 1 base and J dropped 4 bases, with 31 bases sitting between them. This CDR3 is CASSLGRRGGIVASGTYGYTF. CDR3 bases: TGTGCCAGCAGTTTAGGGCGTAGGGGGGGAATCGTGGCATCGGGCACCTATGGCTACACCTTC.

This clonotype was detected ten times or more. The V gene is TRBV3-1, the J gene TRBJ2-3; 13 bases map to TRBD2. The CDR3 is 17 amino acids. Trimming at V came to 4 bases and at J to 4 bases, leaving 8 bases not matched to a gene. Germline loops: CDR1 LGHDT, CDR2 YNNKEL (reference sequence). CDR3 amino acids: CASSLTSGGAWSDTQYF. CDR3 sequence (DNA): TGTGCCAGCAGCCTAACTAGCGGGGGGGCGTGGTCAGATACGCAGTATTTT.

This clonotype was counted many times. The chain is built from TRBV5-1 and TRBJ2-7, with no clear D. CDR1 and CDR2 (germline): SGHRS, YFSETQ. The CDR3 loop spans 12 amino acids. The germline V and J ends were trimmed by 2 bases and 4 bases, with 7 bases remaining between them. CDR3 DNA sequence: TGCGCCAGCAGCTTCGACAAGTACGAGCAGTACTTC. Its translation: CASSFDKYEQYF.

This clonotype turned up a few times. The chain carries TRBV30 and TRBJ1-2; no firm D call. CDR1 is GTSNPN and CDR2 is SVGIG in the germline V gene (reference sequence). The CDR3 is 12 residues long. V lost 3 bases and J 2 bases, leaving 7 bases between the germline ends. The DNA for the CDR3 is TGTGCCTGGAGAACTGTGAACTATGGCTACACCTTC. Its protein product is CAWRTVNYGYTF.

This clonotype was counted only a few times. The genes are TRBV4-1 and TRBJ1-5, with D possibly matching TRBD1 (5 bases). From germline, CDR1 is MGHRA and CDR2 YSYEKL. The length of the CDR3 is 15 residues. V was shortened by 1 base and J by 4 bases, with 11 bases between the two germline ends. The CDR3 DNA sequence: TGCGCCAGCAGCCAAGGAGGGCAGGGTAATCAGCCCCAGCATTTT. Protein: CASSQGGQGNQPQHF.

The DNA for the CDR3 is TGTGCCAGCAGCTTGCCTCTAGCGGGAGGACATTTCGACACGCAGTATTTT. Its translation is CASSLPLAGGHFDTQYF. The chain uses TRBV5-6 and TRBJ2-3; 11 positions agree with TRBD2. After removal of 1 base from V and 9 bases from J, the junction contained 13 bases not matched to a gene. Germline loops: CDR1 SGHDT, CDR2 YYEEEE. This CDR3 contains 17 residues.

The V gene is TRBV7-2, the J gene TRBJ2-1, with 9 bases identical to TRBD2. The CDR3 is made up of 16 amino acids. Germline V gene sequence: CDR1 SGHTA, CDR2 FQGNSA. The junction had 3 bases not matched to a gene; V was cut back by 0 bases and J by 3 bases. Written as DNA, the CDR3 is TGTGCCAGCAGCTTAGCGGTTAGCGGGGGCTACAATGAGCAGTTCTTC. Protein product: CASSLAVSGGYNEQFF.

This clonotype showed up many times. The chain is built from TRBV7-2 and TRBJ1-5, with a tentative D call TRBD1 (5 bases). CDR3 length: 15 residues. V lost 2 bases and J lost 2, with 10 bases in between. Germline-derived CDR1 and CDR2 are SGHTA and FQGNSA. CDR3 sequence: CASSLRGWGNQPQHF. The CDR3 nucleotides read TGTGCCAGCAGCTTACGGGGCTGGGGCAATCAGCCCCAGCATTTT.

This clonotype was found many times. The chain employs TRBV27 and TRBJ1-5; TRBD1 matches at 9 bases. Germline V gene sequence: CDR1 MNHEY, CDR2 SMNVEV (reference sequence). CDR3 size: 14 residues. V was pared by 8 bases and J by 3 bases, with 5 bases of the junction left unmatched. CDR3 nucleotide sequence: TGTGCCAGCCAGGACAGGGGATACAATCAGCCCCAGCATTTT. It is translated as CASQDRGYNQPQHF.

Only a few counts were recorded for this clonotype. The V gene is TRBV5-1, the J gene TRBJ2-7; D remains unclear. CDR3 length: 13 amino acids. Germline V lookup: CDR1 SGHRS, CDR2 YFSETQ. The V gene lost 4 bases and the J gene lost 4 bases, with 12 bases spanning the gap. The CDR3 nucleotides are TGCGCCAGCAGCCACGGAGTGGATTACGAGCAGTACTTC. The encoded protein is CASSHGVDYEQYF.

This clonotype was counted ten times or more. This chain links TRBV25-1 with TRBJ2-1; the match to TRBD2 covers 12 bases. CDR1 is MGHDK and CDR2 is SYGVNS in the germline V gene. V gave up 2 bases and J gave up 3 bases; unmatched junction bases: 5. The CDR3 is 17 amino acids. The CDR3: CASSEASGRAVYNEQFF. DNA of the CDR3: TGTGCCAGCAGTGAAGCTAGCGGGAGGGCCGTCTACAATGAGCAGTTCTTC.